This T cell receptor (beta chain) was profiled in a study of blood T cell repertoires in COVID-19. Germline CDR1 reads SGHNT; CDR2 reads YYREEE (reference sequence). This CDR3 is 15 amino acids long. V lost 4 bases to trimming and J lost 3 bases; unmatched junction nucleotides: 8. The method was immunoSEQ multiplex PCR; TCRdb's version includes in-frame clones alone and lacks a portion of them. The sample lists 330,000 or so clones; 80% to 90% were seen once. Adults between roughly 18 and 89 years of age took part from under 25 US areas. This chain connects TRBV5-4 to TRBJ1-1, with 8 bases aligning to TRBD1. The sequenced material came from PBMCs or T cells enriched from blood (not recorded which). The clonotype comes from a man in his forties or fifties in a cohort exposed to, infected with or recovered from COVID-19 (not recorded which). CDR3 sequence (DNA): TGTGCCAGCAGCGGAAGGACAGGGAGGTACACTGAAGCTTTCTTT. Its protein is CASSGRTGRYTEAFF.